These T cell receptor beta chains were read from a single sample in a study of tumor-infiltrating lymphocytes in oesophageal squamous cell carcinoma. TCRdb reprocessed the PCR reads with MiXCR, giving one entry per CDR3 protein. The sample shows 19,000 or so distinct CDR3 sequences, less than 50% of them seen only once. Input material: blood. The receptors were gathered from a male donor with esophageal squamous cell carcinoma. Both conserved end residues are part of each CDR3. D genes are given only for firm matches. Size is omitted from some rows. Given values are once, few, many or a class for expanded clones.

d_gene,v_gene,abundance,j_gene,CDR3aa,CDR3nt
NA,TRBV6-1,many,TRBJ2-7,CASSEALGPHEQYF,TGTGCCAGCAGTGAAGCGCTAGGACCCCACGAGCAGTACTTC
TRBD1,TRBV7-9,NA,TRBJ1-1,CASSHRDRGMNTEAFF,TGTGCCAGCAGCCACCGGGACAGGGGAATGAACACTGAAGCTTTCTTT
NA,TRBV7-6,NA,TRBJ2-7,CASSESIAGSSYNEQYF,TGTGCCAGCAGCGAAAGTATTGCAGGTAGCTCCTACAATGAGCAGTACTTC
NA,TRBV11-2,medium-sized,TRBJ2-3,CASSLGLPTDTQYF,TGTGCCAGCAGCTTAGGGCTACCCACAGATACGCAGTATTTT
NA,TRBV27,NA,TRBJ2-1,CASSPGPGGEQFF,TGTGCCAGCAGTCCGGGACCTGGGGGTGAGCAGTTCTTC
TRBD1,TRBV7-3,NA,TRBJ2-5,CASSYGSTGGIETQYF,TGTGCCAGCAGCTATGGGAGTACAGGGGGCATAGAGACCCAGTACTTC
NA,TRBV6-6,NA,TRBJ2-5,CATQLGGSQETQYF,TGTGCCACCCAGCTGGGGGGTTCCCAAGAGACCCAGTACTTC
TRBD1,TRBV3-1,many,TRBJ2-7,CASSHGDSAYEQYF,TGTGCCAGCAGCCATGGGGACAGCGCCTACGAGCAGTACTTC
NA,TRBV28,NA,TRBJ2-5,CASSLGREETQYF,TGTGCCAGCAGTTTGGGCAGGGAAGAGACCCAGTACTTC
TRBD2,TRBV12-3/TRBV12-4,many,TRBJ2-7,CASSSRRTSDSSYEQYF,TGTGCCAGCAGTTCTCGAAGGACTAGCGACTCCTCCTACGAGCAGTACTTC
NA,TRBV5-6,many,TRBJ2-5,CASSLTITGYNEQYF,TGTGCCAGCAGCTTGACGATCACGGGGTACAATGAGCAGTACTTC
TRBD2,TRBV7-8,few,TRBJ2-3,CASSLLTSRHDTQYF,TGTGCCAGCAGCTTACTGACTAGCCGGCACGATACGCAGTATTTT
NA,TRBV3-1,NA,TRBJ2-7,CASSLQSGTRYEQYF,TGTGCCAGCAGCCTGCAATCCGGGACGCGGTACGAGCAGTACTTC
TRBD1,TRBV3-1,NA,TRBJ1-1,CASSLQGARNTEAFF,TGTGCCAGCAGCTTACAGGGGGCGCGGAACACTGAAGCTTTCTTT
NA,TRBV7-4,few,TRBJ2-4,CASSLELGVNTGELYF,TGTGCCAGCAGCTTAGAGTTAGGCGTGAACACCGGGGAGCTGTACTTC
NA,TRBV15,many,TRBJ1-1,CATSRDGQTEAFF,TGTGCCACCAGCAGAGATGGGCAGACTGAAGCTTTCTTT
NA,TRBV28,NA,TRBJ2-3,CASSPRTESTDTQYF,TGTGCCAGCAGCCCCCGGACAGAAAGCACAGATACGCAGTATTTT
NA,TRBV25-1,few,TRBJ2-6,CASSGKACSGANVLTF,TGTGCCAGCAGTGGAAAGGCATGCTCTGGGGCCAACGTCCTGACTTTC
TRBD1,TRBV20-1,NA,TRBJ2-7,CSAGRQGYEQYF,TGCAGTGCGGGACGACAGGGCTACGAGCAGTACTTC
NA,TRBV7-8,large,TRBJ2-5,CASSLDKGRTQYF,TGTGCCAGCAGCTTAGATAAGGGGAGGACCCAGTACTTC
NA,TRBV7-8,few,TRBJ1-2,CASSLELGRSGYTF,TGTGCCAGCAGCTTAGAGCTCGGGAGGAGTGGCTACACCTTC
NA,TRBV7-8,medium-sized,TRBJ2-7,CASSSREESEQYF,TGTGCCAGCAGCAGCAGGGAGGAAAGCGAGCAGTACTTC
NA,TRBV7-6,once,TRBJ2-1,CASSLAGVYNEQFF,TGTGCCAGCAGCTTAGCGGGTGTCTACAATGAGCAGTTCTTC
TRBD2,TRBV5-3,once,TRBJ2-1,CASSLGLGGTTAGDEQFF,TGTGCCAGCAGCTTGGGGCTGGGGGGGACCACGGCCGGTGATGAGCAGTTCTTC
NA,TRBV20-1,NA,TRBJ1-1,CSARFLTDEAFF,TGCAGTGCTAGATTCCTCACCGATGAAGCTTTCTTT
NA,TRBV7-6,NA,TRBJ2-5,CASSFGAIQETQYF,TGTGCCAGCAGCTTCGGGGCCATACAAGAGACCCAGTACTTC
NA,TRBV6-1,NA,TRBJ2-5,CASSSGWETQYF,TGTGCCAGCAGTTCAGGGTGGGAGACCCAGTACTTC